A selection of T cell receptor beta chains follows, all from one sample in a study of regulatory T cells in long-lasting Graves disease. Each CDR3 protein gets one entry after TCRdb re-called the multiplex PCR reads with MiXCR. The profile shows about 470,000 distinct CDR3 sequences, about 20% of them singletons. Sequencing was performed on peripheral blood mononuclear cells (PBMCs), taken when the disease was refractory, from a patient treated with antithyroid drugs. The receptors originated from a female donor with Graves disease. CDR3s include the opening cysteine and the closing phenylalanine or tryptophan. D genes are given only for firm matches. Clone size is given for some rows only: seen once, a few or many times, or a class if the clone is expanded.

clone_size: many; v_call: TRBV24-1; d_call: NA; j_call: TRBJ1-5; cdr3_nt: TGTGCCACCAGTGACGGGTTCGTTGGGGCTAGCAATCAGCCCCAGCATTTT; cdr3_aa: CATSDGFVGASNQPQHF
clone_size: many; v_call: TRBV12-3/TRBV12-4; d_call: NA; j_call: TRBJ2-2; cdr3_nt: TGTGCCAGCAGTTTAGCGCTCGGAGGGGCGAACACCGGGGAGCTGTTTTTT; cdr3_aa: CASSLALGGANTGELFF
clone_size: few; v_call: TRBV20-1; d_call: NA; j_call: TRBJ1-2; cdr3_nt: TGCAGTGCTCTACGAGGGGGGGCGACTTATAACTATGGCTACACCTTC; cdr3_aa: CSALRGGATYNYGYTF
clone_size: NA; v_call: TRBV9; d_call: NA; j_call: TRBJ1-6; cdr3_nt: TGTGCCAGCAGCGTTGTTCAGGGGAGAGCACCCCTCCACTTT; cdr3_aa: CASSVVQGRAPLHF
clone_size: NA; v_call: TRBV10-2; d_call: TRBD2; j_call: TRBJ2-7; cdr3_nt: TGCGCCAGCAGATTAACCGGGACTAGCGACGAGCAGTACTTC; cdr3_aa: CASRLTGTSDEQYF
clone_size: NA; v_call: TRBV7-9; d_call: NA; j_call: TRBJ1-2; cdr3_nt: TGTGCCAGCAGCTCACAGGGAGGTGTGGGCTACACCTTC; cdr3_aa: CASSSQGGVGYTF
clone_size: many; v_call: TRBV28; d_call: NA; j_call: TRBJ1-5; cdr3_nt: TGTGCCAGCAGTCCCCATCTTAGTAATAGCAATCAGCCCCAGCATTTT; cdr3_aa: CASSPHLSNSNQPQHF
clone_size: NA; v_call: TRBV19; d_call: NA; j_call: TRBJ1-5; cdr3_nt: TGTGCCAGCGGGGGGCAATTTCAGCCCCAGCATTTT; cdr3_aa: CASGGQFQPQHF
clone_size: many; v_call: TRBV11-1; d_call: TRBD2; j_call: TRBJ2-7; cdr3_nt: TGTGCCAGCAGCGAAAATCTCTTGGCGGGAGGAGCTTACGAGCAGTACTTC; cdr3_aa: CASSENLLAGGAYEQYF
clone_size: few; v_call: TRBV27; d_call: TRBD1; j_call: TRBJ1-1; cdr3_nt: TGTGCCAGCAGTCTCCTGGAAGGGGGCTTGTCTGAAGCTTTCTTT; cdr3_aa: CASSLLEGGLSEAFF
clone_size: many; v_call: TRBV30; d_call: NA; j_call: TRBJ2-7; cdr3_nt: TGTGCCTGGACCCCGACAGTGTTACACGAGCAGTACTTC; cdr3_aa: CAWTPTVLHEQYF
clone_size: NA; v_call: TRBV4-1; d_call: NA; j_call: TRBJ2-5; cdr3_nt: TGCGCCAGCAGCCAGTACACGTACCAAGAGACCCAGTACTTC; cdr3_aa: CASSQYTYQETQYF
clone_size: many; v_call: TRBV29-1; d_call: NA; j_call: TRBJ2-5; cdr3_nt: TGCAGCGTTGAGATTCCCGCCCAAGAGACCCAGTACTTC; cdr3_aa: CSVEIPAQETQYF
clone_size: NA; v_call: TRBV5-1; d_call: TRBD1; j_call: TRBJ2-7; cdr3_nt: TGCGCCAGCAGCTTGGATGCAGGGGGCAGGAACGAGCAGTACTTC; cdr3_aa: CASSLDAGGRNEQYF